One and the same sample provided the 30 T cell receptor beta chains below, sequenced in a study of brain metastases from non-small cell lung cancer. Repertoires were generated with immunoSEQ multiplex PCR, while TCRdb's copy carries only in-frame clones and drops some. This table holds thousands of clones, just under 85% found once. The source material was primary lung tumor tissue. All receptors derive from a donor aged 40 or over with non-small cell lung cancer.

The chain combines TRBV4-3 with TRBJ2-3; D is unclear. Per the germline V gene, CDR1 is LGHNA and CDR2 is YSLEER. CDR3 size: 14 residues. V gave up 5 bases and J gave up 2 bases, with 11 bases separating them. CDR3 nucleotides: TGCGCCAGCAGCTTGCAGGTAGACACAGATACGCAGTATTTT. Amino acid sequence: CASSLQVDTDTQYF.

The rearrangement joins TRBV24-1 to TRBJ1-1; the D is unclear. This CDR3 is 13 amino acids long. Germline-derived CDR1 and CDR2 are KGHDR and SFDVKD. Trimming left V 8 bases short and J 2 bases short, with 11 bases between. The CDR3 bases are TGTGCCACCACTGCCGAATCCAACACTGAAGCTTTCTTT. It yields the protein CATTAESNTEAFF.

This clone has more than one count but fewer than ten. V is TRBV7-2 and J is TRBJ1-6; no clear D gene. The V gene's germline CDR1 is SGHTA and CDR2 FQGNSA. The CDR3 runs to 15 residues. V lost 3 bases, J lost 5 bases, and 11 bases lay in between. The CDR3 protein is CASSFVRLNNSPLHF. The CDR3, as DNA: TGTGCCAGCAGCTTTGTCAGATTGAATAATTCACCCCTCCACTTT.

Note on this clone: At one boundary the junction diverges from the germline segment, which might be a read error. This rearrangement joins TRBV28 to TRBJ1-6; a weak D match, TRBD1 (6 bases). Germline values: CDR1 MDHEN, CDR2 SYDVKM. There are 16 residues in the CDR3. The CDR3 is CASSPQRGGYNSPLHF. As DNA, the CDR3 is TGTGCTAGCAGTCCCCAAAGGGGGGGCTATAATTCACCCCTCCACTTT.

This chain joins TRBV7-8 and TRBJ1-2; the D is unclear. The CDR3 consists of 11 residues. The germline gives CDR1 SGHVS, CDR2 FQNEAQ. V shed 5 bases and J shed 8 bases, with 9 bases lying between them. In DNA, the CDR3 is TGTGCCAGCAGCCCCAACGCCGGCTACACCTTC. Amino acids: CASSPNAGYTF.

The table lists this clone with a count of one. V usage is TRBV29-1 and J usage is TRBJ1-3; D call uncertain. Germline V lookup: CDR1 SQVTM, CDR2 ANQGSEA. The CDR3 spans 13 residues. Trimming pared 0 bases from V and 7 bases from J, leaving 10 bases between. The DNA of the CDR3 is TGCAGCGTTGAAGATTCGATAGGGAACACCATATATTTT. Its protein is CSVEDSIGNTIYF.

This rearrangement joins TRBV30 to TRBJ1-2; D gene ambiguous. The germline V and J ends were trimmed by 3 bases and 13 bases, with 6 bases remaining between them. The germline CDR1 and CDR2 sequences are GTSNPN and SVGIG (reference sequence). The CDR3 length is 8 residues. The CDR3 DNA reads as TGTGCCTGGAGAGCGTTCACCTTC. Encoded protein: CAWRAFTF.

The chain employs TRBV10-3 and TRBJ2-7; a possible D gene is TRBD2 (5 bases). Germline assignment: CDR1 ENHRY and CDR2 SYGVKD. The V and J ends lost 3 bases and 1 base respectively, with 7 bases between them. The CDR3 sequence is 13 residues long. The CDR3 DNA follows: TGTGCCATCAGTGACGGGGAATCCTACGAGCAGTACTTC. Translating gives CAISDGESYEQYF.

V gene TRBV27 combines with J gene TRBJ1-6, with TRBD1 as a possible D gene (6 bases). Germline-derived CDR1 and CDR2 are MNHEY and SMNVEV (reference sequence). The CDR3 totals 13 residues. Between the trimmed V and J ends, which lost 7 bases and 7 bases, there was a span of 11 bases. The CDR3 DNA reads as TGTGCCAGCATGGACAGCCTCAATTCACCCCTCCACTTT. Translation: CASMDSLNSPLHF.

The rearrangement links TRBV6-6 to TRBJ1-1, with TRBD1 as a possible D gene (6 bases). The V gene lost 0 bases and the J gene lost 1 base, with 9 bases spanning the gap. From germline, CDR1 is MNHNY and CDR2 SVGAGI (reference sequence). This CDR3 has 15 amino acids. The CDR3 here is CASSYSGGRNTEAFF. Here the CDR3 DNA reads TGTGCCAGCAGTTACTCGGGGGGGCGGAACACTGAAGCTTTCTTT.

The chain uses TRBV5-1 and TRBJ2-1; the D is unclear. Trimming took 1 base from V and 9 from J, leaving 5 bases between them. Germline-derived CDR1 and CDR2 are SGHRS and YFSETQ. This CDR3 contains 11 residues. The CDR3 spells CASSLSSEQFF. CDR3 DNA: TGCGCCAGCAGCTTGTCTTCTGAGCAGTTCTTC.

The V and J genes are TRBV28 and TRBJ1-2; D is perhaps TRBD1 (6 bases). V was clipped by 8 bases and J by 3 bases, with 13 bases between them. Germline V gene data show CDR1 as MDHEN and CDR2 as SYDVKM. This CDR3 region has 13 residues. CDR3 DNA: TGTGCCAGCTTCTCAGGGGTTTACTATGGCTACACCTTC. Residues: CASFSGVYYGYTF.

V usage is TRBV7-9 and J usage is TRBJ2-7; the match to TRBD1 covers 7 bases. The V gene end was trimmed by 5 bases and the J gene end by 3 bases; junction bases not matched to a gene: 7. The CDR3 sequence is 14 residues long. Germline CDR1 is SEHNR and CDR2 is FQNEAQ (reference sequence). This CDR3 reads CASSRLDRIYEQYF. CDR3 nucleotides: TGTGCCAGCAGCCGACTGGACAGGATCTACGAGCAGTACTTC. Using reference TRBV7-9 and TRBJ2-7 for the parts outside the CDR3, the full variable domain is DTGVSQNPRHKITKRGQNVTFRCDPISEHNRLYWYRQTLGQGPEFLTYFQNEAQLEKSRLLSDRFSAERPKGSFSTLEIQRTEQGDSAMYLCASSRLDRIYEQYFGPGTRLTVT.

This clone was detected once. The chain links TRBV12-3 or TRBV12-4 to TRBJ2-3; no clear D gene. This CDR3 spans 12 amino acids. Trimming removed 3 bases from V and 6 bases from J, with 7 bases in between. The CDR3 nucleotides read TGTGCCAGCAGTTTCACCGATGATACGCAGTATTTT. Amino acids: CASSFTDDTQYF.

The chain is built from TRBV10-3 and TRBJ1-5; tentative D call: TRBD1 (5 bases). Per the germline V gene, CDR1 is ENHRY and CDR2 is SYGVKD. This CDR3 spans 13 amino acids. V was cut by 8 bases and J by 0 bases, with 8 bases left in between. The CDR3 loop reads CAIRGSSNQPQHF. DNA of the CDR3: TGTGCCATCCGGGGGAGTAGCAATCAGCCCCAGCATTTT.

This chain joins TRBV7-8 and TRBJ2-2, with D maybe TRBD2 (5 bases). With 1 base removed from V and 6 bases from J, the gap between germline ends came to 9 bases. Looked up from germline, CDR1 is SGHVS and CDR2 is FQNEAQ. The CDR3 consists of 14 residues. The CDR3 here is CASSLDLAAGELFF. As DNA, the CDR3 is TGTGCCAGCAGCTTAGATCTAGCAGCCGGGGAGCTGTTTTTT.

The chain has TRBV7-6 and TRBJ1-1; 8 nucleotides align to TRBD1. CDR1 SGHVS and CDR2 FNYEAQ come from the germline V gene. The CDR3 sequence is 19 residues long. The V segment lost 3 bases and the J segment 3 bases; nucleotides outside the gene matches: 18. CDR3 region: CASSLWYRQGKGADTEAFF. Here the CDR3 DNA reads TGTGCCAGCAGCTTGTGGTATCGACAGGGGAAAGGCGCAGACACTGAAGCTTTCTTT.

The V and J genes are TRBV5-1 and TRBJ1-1; D perhaps matches TRBD1 (5 bases). The V end was cut by 5 bases, the J end by 6 bases, with 14 bases between. The CDR3 sequence is 13 residues long. The V gene's germline CDR1 is SGHRS and CDR2 YFSETQ. The chain's CDR3 is CASRDSIRAEAFF. The CDR3 DNA follows: TGCGCCAGCAGGGACTCAATCAGGGCTGAAGCTTTCTTT.

This chain uses TRBV6-4 with TRBJ2-2; D is unresolved. Germline V gene lookup returns CDR1 MRHNA and CDR2 SNTAGT. CDR3 length: 13 residues. V was shortened by 2 bases and J by 0 bases, with 1 base between the two germline ends. The CDR3 DNA is TGTGCCAGCAGTGACACGAACACCGGGGAGCTGTTTTTT. Translating it yields CASSDTNTGELFF.

By sample fraction, this clone is large (0.1 to 1%). J is TRBJ2-7 and V is TRBV7-9, with 9 bases identical to TRBD1. Trimming at V came to 3 bases and at J to 2 bases, leaving 2 bases not matched to a gene. The CDR3 is made up of 14 amino acids. CDR1 is SEHNR, CDR2 FQNEAQ, per germline (reference sequence). This CDR3 reads CASSFRDRAYEQYF. The CDR3 DNA reads as TGTGCCAGCAGCTTCCGGGACAGGGCCTACGAGCAGTACTTC.

On this clone: The same CDR3 arises from other DNA sequences in this sample as well. The chain has TRBV5-1 and TRBJ1-1; tentatively, D is TRBD1 (6 bases). Germline V gene data show CDR1 as SGHRS and CDR2 as YFSETQ. The CDR3 runs to 13 residues. V lost 3 bases, J lost 1 base, and 7 bases lay in between. CDR3 amino acids: CASSSQGNTEAFF. In DNA, the CDR3 is TGCGCCAGCAGCTCACAGGGGAACACTGAAGCTTTCTTT.

The V gene is TRBV7-2, the J gene TRBJ1-1, with D hard to call. V was shortened by 5 bases and J by 1 base, with 14 bases between the two germline ends. Germline V gene sequence: CDR1 SGHTA, CDR2 FQGNSA. This CDR3 region has 15 residues. This CDR3 is CASSPRAGSNTEAFF. CDR3 DNA sequence: TGTGCCAGCAGCCCACGGGCGGGGTCGAACACTGAAGCTTTCTTT. Full variable domain (rest looked up from reference TRBV7-2 and TRBJ1-1): GAGVSQSPSNKVTEKGKDVELRCDPISGHTALYWYRQSLGQGLEFLIYFQGNSAPDKSGLPSDRFSAERTGGSVSTLTIQRTQQEDSAVYLCASSPRAGSNTEAFFGQGTRLTVV.

The V and J genes are TRBV20-1 and TRBJ2-2, with TRBD2 identical over 8 bases. V lost 3 bases, J lost 7 bases, and 4 bases stayed unmatched. The CDR3 sequence is 13 residues long. Germline CDR1 reads DFQATT; CDR2 reads SNEGSKA (reference sequence). CDR3 sequence (DNA): TGCAGTGCTAGTCATACTAGCGGCGGGGAGCTGTTTTTT. Translation: CSASHTSGGELFF.

This chain joins TRBV18 and TRBJ1-1, with D tentatively TRBD1 (5 bases). The CDR3 has 14 residues. V was trimmed by 3 bases and J by 8 bases, leaving 16 bases between them. Germline CDR1 reads KGHSH; CDR2 reads LQKENI. The chain's CDR3 is CASSPAGRIKEAFF. The CDR3 region has the DNA TGTGCCAGCTCACCCGCAGGGAGGATTAAAGAAGCTTTCTTT.

The chain uses TRBV7-2 and TRBJ2-1; D tentatively fits TRBD1 or TRBD2 (5 bases each). The germline gives CDR1 SGHTA, CDR2 FQGNSA. Trimming took 3 bases from V and 5 from J, leaving 17 bases between them. This CDR3 is built from 16 residues. This CDR3 reads CASSFTIGTSHNEQFF. The CDR3 coding sequence is TGTGCCAGCAGCTTCACCATCGGGACCTCGCACAATGAGCAGTTCTTC.

The chain recombines TRBV19 with TRBJ2-7, with 7 bases lining up with TRBD2. This CDR3 comprises 18 residues. CDR1 and CDR2 (germline): LNHDA, SQIVND (reference sequence). V shed 5 bases and J 0 bases; nucleotides not matched to a gene: 16. CDR3 DNA: TGTGCCAGTAGTGCAGGGAGGGGCCATGGTCAATTCTCCTACGAGCAGTACTTC. The encoded protein is CASSAGRGHGQFSYEQYF. Looking up the rest from reference TRBV19 and TRBJ2-7 gives the full variable domain: DGGITQSPKYLFRKEGQNVTLSCEQNLNHDAMYWYRQDPGQGLRLIYYSQIVNDFQKGDIAEGYSVSREKKESFPLTVTSAQKNPTAFYLCASSAGRGHGQFSYEQYFGPGTRLTVT.

This clone appeared once. This chain uses TRBV6-5 with TRBJ2-7; D perhaps matches TRBD2 (5 bases). Germline V gives CDR1 MNHEY, CDR2 SVGAGI. The CDR3 has 10 residues. V lost 11 bases to trimming and J lost 0 bases, with 5 bases between them. The CDR3 coding sequence is TGTGCCGGAGGCTCCTACGAGCAGTACTTC. Its protein product is CAGGSYEQYF.

The CDR3 bases are TGTGCCATCAGCGATGAGATTACAGATACGCAGTATTTT. It codes for CAISDEITDTQYF. The chain has TRBV10-3 and TRBJ2-3; D is unresolved. This CDR3 comprises 13 residues. V shed 6 bases and J shed 3 bases, with 10 bases lying between them. Germline CDR1 and CDR2: ENHRY and SYGVKD.

The chain links TRBV4-2 to TRBJ2-1; a weak D match, TRBD2 (7 bases). The CDR3 has 17 amino acids. The germline gives CDR1 LGHNA, CDR2 YNFKEQ. Trimming shortened V by 1 base and J by 1 base, and 14 bases separated the two germline ends. CDR3 protein: CASSQVGGGLSYNEQFF. The DNA of the CDR3 is TGTGCCAGCAGCCAAGTAGGGGGGGGCCTTTCCTACAATGAGCAGTTCTTC.

This clone was seen a few times. The chain combines TRBV19 with TRBJ2-5; 8 nucleotides agree with TRBD2. Germline V gives CDR1 LNHDA, CDR2 SQIVND (reference sequence). This CDR3 region has 15 residues. V lost 7 bases and J lost 5; bases outside the gene matches: 12. The chain's CDR3 is CASKSSGLYRETQYF. The CDR3 coding sequence is TGTGCCAGTAAATCTAGCGGGCTGTATCGGGAGACCCAGTACTTC.